This T cell receptor (beta chain) was identified in a study of control samples from healthy donors and cancer patients. Data came from immunoSEQ multiplex PCR; TCRdb stores just in-frame clones and leaves some out. This table holds roughly 80,000 clones, approximately 90% found once. V gave up 2 bases and J gave up 6 bases; unmatched junction bases: 9. This CDR3 is built from 17 residues. CDR1 is SGHKS and CDR2 is YYEKEE in the germline V gene (reference sequence). This sequence joins TRBV5-5 and TRBJ2-7, with 15 nucleotides matching TRBD2. The receptor was derived from a woman aged 55 to 70 with head and neck cancer. The sequenced sample was PBMCs. The CDR3 DNA follows: TGTGCCAGCAGCTTTTCAGGACTAGCGGGAGGGCCAGGCGAGCAGTACTTC. Its translation: CASSFSGLAGGPGEQYF.